The 6 T cell receptor beta chains in this list originate from one sample, sequenced in a study of beta chain features in type 1 diabetes. What these receptors recognize is not known. Reverse transcribing all isolated RNA meant expressed TCRB transcripts were sequenced. Produced via immunoSEQ multiplex PCR; TCRdb's table is partial and in-frame only. In the table there are roughly 340,000 clones, over 10% of which are singletons. The study, taken as a whole, reports: Moderate but significant shortening of TCRB CDR3s was recorded in all four CD4+ subsets from Type 1 diabetes patients.

Sequencing input: naive CD4+ T cells from blood. The receptor source for this set is a woman younger than 30 with type 1 diabetes.

The rearrangement joins TRBV10-3 to TRBJ2-7; weak D call: TRBD1 (6 bases). Trimming removed 1 base at V and 5 bases at J, with 9 bases between. Germline V gene data show CDR1 as ENHRY and CDR2 as SYGVKD. The CDR3 runs to 13 residues. The CDR3 sequence is CAISEYRDNEQYF. CDR3 nucleotides: TGTGCCATCAGTGAGTATCGGGACAACGAGCAGTACTTC.

The chain links TRBV2 to TRBJ2-6; D is unclear. This CDR3 spans 15 amino acids. Trimming took off 11 bases at V and 0 bases at J, with 14 bases between the two ends. CDR1 is SNHLY, CDR2 FYNNEI, per germline. The DNA of the CDR3 is TGTGCCGGCGGCCGGCACACCTCTGGGGCCAACGTCCTGACTTTC. Amino acid sequence: CAGGRHTSGANVLTF.

The gene calls are TRBV5-6 and TRBJ1-2, with 9 bases aligning to TRBD1. Germline CDR1 and CDR2: SGHDT and YYEEEE. V lost 0 bases, J lost 5 bases, and 8 bases stayed unmatched. The CDR3 consists of 16 residues. CDR3 nucleotides: TGTGCCAGCAGCTTGGGGTCGGGACAGGGAATGTATGGCTACACCTTC. Its protein is CASSLGSGQGMYGYTF.

This clone was recorded a few times. The chain is built from TRBV28 and TRBJ2-7; 8 nucleotides line up with TRBD1. Germline V CDR1 and CDR2: MDHEN, SYDVKM. V shed 6 bases and J 3 bases; nucleotides not matched to a gene: 4. The CDR3 contains 13 residues. The CDR3 is CASRQGGYYEQYF. Here the CDR3 DNA reads TGTGCCAGCAGACAGGGGGGCTACTACGAGCAGTACTTC. Together with reference TRBV28 and TRBJ2-7, the CDR3 gives the full variable domain: DVKVTQSSRYLVKRTGEKVFLECVQDMDHENMFWYRQDPGLGLRLIYFSYDVKMKEKGDIPEGYSVSREKKERFSLILESASTNQTSMYLCASRQGGYYEQYFGPGTRLTVT.

A note on this clone: Other DNA variants within this sample encode the same CDR3. As DNA, the CDR3 is TGTGCCAGCAGCTTAGGAGGGCCCTATGGCTACACCTTC. Amino acid sequence: CASSLGGPYGYTF. The chain employs TRBV7-2 and TRBJ1-2; D unresolved. Trimming stripped 1 base from V and 4 bases from J, with 7 bases between. The CDR3 has 13 amino acids. The germline V gene encodes CDR1 SGHTA and CDR2 FQGNSA.

The V call is TRBV12-5, the J call TRBJ1-6; D is possibly TRBD1 (6 bases). The CDR3 is made up of 20 amino acids. The ends were cut back, 1 base at V and 6 bases at J, with 25 bases in the middle. Germline V gives CDR1 LGHNT, CDR2 FRNRAP. CDR3 DNA sequence: TGTGCTAGTGGTTTGGCGGGAAAGGACAGCCTAAAGACTATTAATTCACCCCTCCACTTT. Protein product: CASGLAGKDSLKTINSPLHF.